This is a list of T cell receptor beta chains from one sample in a study of control samples from healthy donors and cancer patients. Clones were sequenced by immunoSEQ multiplex PCR, and TCRdb holds only the in-frame ones, with some missing. The table has 95,000 to 150,000 clones, roughly 86% seen once. Sequenced: blood. These receptors were collected from a man in his sixties in good health. Both conserved end residues are trimmed from each CDR3.

v_call | cdr3_aa
TRBV18 | ASSPGTVVTEAF
TRBV3-1/TRBV3-2 | ASSRAGGAGATADTQY
TRBV5-5 | ASSLVPGLAGGHEQF
TRBV7-8 | ASSRDRSYGYT
TRBV7-2 | ASSFARNSYNEQF
TRBV11-2 | ASSLGTPADTQY
TRBV7-9 | ASSPTGTGHYNEQF
TRBV18 | ASSPQGRGTSGTDTQY
TRBV3-1/TRBV3-2 | ASSLGQGTYEQY
TRBV28 | ASSFRGHSGNTIY
TRBV3-1/TRBV3-2 | ASSQAPYGTGYSPLH
TRBV18 | ASSPGVAKNIQY
TRBV24-1 | ATSVNSGGYNEQF
TRBV7-9 | ASSHAQGETYGYT
TRBV3-1/TRBV3-2 | ASSQGLRVKAF
TRBV5-1 | ASSLAEGLTGELF
TRBV30 | AWSVSKGLRSNTGELF
TRBV5-1 | ASRLMTGPYEQY
TRBV24-1 | ATSGSPHQGAGNTEAF
TRBV7-2 | ASSLDVGPQH
TRBV2 | ATRPTAGELF
TRBV18 | ASSPDFEKLF
TRBV2 | ASSEVGGGAKNIQY
TRBV7-2 | ASGRQGSYEQY
TRBV7-9 | ASSFSDNQPQH
TRBV6-5 | ASTGSLNQPQH
TRBV18 | ASSPGSGTNSPLH
TRBV19 | ASSRRDRLNYGYT
TRBV7-2 | ASSQGGGGPYEQY
TRBV2 | ASSELRQGDSPLH
TRBV9 | ASSPRLGRGSYEQY
TRBV7-2 | ASSLDHSRGGTDTQY
TRBV3-1/TRBV3-2 | ASSQARQQY
TRBV6-6 | ASSYSSRGDYEQY
TRBV15 | ATRQGATEAF
TRBV7-2 | ASSHDRGNQPQH
TRBV3-1/TRBV3-2 | ASSQVPTGSPLH
TRBV4-2 | ASSPLLAGVSDTQY
TRBV7-2 | ASSLDRVDEKLF
TRBV29-1 | SVAGTGIDGYT
TRBV7-9 | ASRQRSHT
TRBV30 | AWSLPEFGSNTGELF
TRBV18 | ASKPTAALNSPLH
TRBV9 | ASSEGQGYTGELF
TRBV27 | ASQGQGGQPQH
TRBV13 | ASSPTVTDTQY
TRBV18 | ASSIGGQSNQPQH
TRBV4-1 | ASSQGPGSSYNSPLH
TRBV3-1/TRBV3-2 | ASSQMGETQY
TRBV18 | ASSPISGGSTDTQY
TRBV27 | ASSLGQSSYNSPLH
TRBV3-1/TRBV3-2 | ASSQGAGLETQY
TRBV6-5 | ASSYSSVGRTEAF